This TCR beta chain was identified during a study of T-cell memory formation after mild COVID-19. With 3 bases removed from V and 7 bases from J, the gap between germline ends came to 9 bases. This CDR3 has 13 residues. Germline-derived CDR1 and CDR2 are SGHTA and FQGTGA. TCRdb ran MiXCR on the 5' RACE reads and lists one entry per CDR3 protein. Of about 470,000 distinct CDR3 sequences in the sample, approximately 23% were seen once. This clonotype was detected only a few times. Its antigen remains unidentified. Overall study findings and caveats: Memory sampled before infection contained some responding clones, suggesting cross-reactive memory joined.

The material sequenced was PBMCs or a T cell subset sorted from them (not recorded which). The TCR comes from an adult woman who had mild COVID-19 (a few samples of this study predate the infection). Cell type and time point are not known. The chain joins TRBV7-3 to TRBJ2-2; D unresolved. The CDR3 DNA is TGTGCCAGCAGCTTGGGTGACATCGGGGAGCTGTTTTTT. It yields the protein CASSLGDIGELFF.